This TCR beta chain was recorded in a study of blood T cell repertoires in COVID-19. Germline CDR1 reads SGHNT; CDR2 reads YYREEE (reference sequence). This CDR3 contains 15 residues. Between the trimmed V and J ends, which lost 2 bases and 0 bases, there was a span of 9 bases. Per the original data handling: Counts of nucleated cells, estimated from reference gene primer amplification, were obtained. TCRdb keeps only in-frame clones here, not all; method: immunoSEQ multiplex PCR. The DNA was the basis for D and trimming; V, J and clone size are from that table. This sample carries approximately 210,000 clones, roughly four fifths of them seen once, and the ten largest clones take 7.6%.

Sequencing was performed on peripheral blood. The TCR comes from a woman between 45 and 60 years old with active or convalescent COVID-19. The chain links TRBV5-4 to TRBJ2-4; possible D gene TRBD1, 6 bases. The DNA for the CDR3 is TGTGCCAGCAGCTTCACAGGGAGAGCCAAAAACATTCAGTACTTC. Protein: CASSFTGRAKNIQYF.